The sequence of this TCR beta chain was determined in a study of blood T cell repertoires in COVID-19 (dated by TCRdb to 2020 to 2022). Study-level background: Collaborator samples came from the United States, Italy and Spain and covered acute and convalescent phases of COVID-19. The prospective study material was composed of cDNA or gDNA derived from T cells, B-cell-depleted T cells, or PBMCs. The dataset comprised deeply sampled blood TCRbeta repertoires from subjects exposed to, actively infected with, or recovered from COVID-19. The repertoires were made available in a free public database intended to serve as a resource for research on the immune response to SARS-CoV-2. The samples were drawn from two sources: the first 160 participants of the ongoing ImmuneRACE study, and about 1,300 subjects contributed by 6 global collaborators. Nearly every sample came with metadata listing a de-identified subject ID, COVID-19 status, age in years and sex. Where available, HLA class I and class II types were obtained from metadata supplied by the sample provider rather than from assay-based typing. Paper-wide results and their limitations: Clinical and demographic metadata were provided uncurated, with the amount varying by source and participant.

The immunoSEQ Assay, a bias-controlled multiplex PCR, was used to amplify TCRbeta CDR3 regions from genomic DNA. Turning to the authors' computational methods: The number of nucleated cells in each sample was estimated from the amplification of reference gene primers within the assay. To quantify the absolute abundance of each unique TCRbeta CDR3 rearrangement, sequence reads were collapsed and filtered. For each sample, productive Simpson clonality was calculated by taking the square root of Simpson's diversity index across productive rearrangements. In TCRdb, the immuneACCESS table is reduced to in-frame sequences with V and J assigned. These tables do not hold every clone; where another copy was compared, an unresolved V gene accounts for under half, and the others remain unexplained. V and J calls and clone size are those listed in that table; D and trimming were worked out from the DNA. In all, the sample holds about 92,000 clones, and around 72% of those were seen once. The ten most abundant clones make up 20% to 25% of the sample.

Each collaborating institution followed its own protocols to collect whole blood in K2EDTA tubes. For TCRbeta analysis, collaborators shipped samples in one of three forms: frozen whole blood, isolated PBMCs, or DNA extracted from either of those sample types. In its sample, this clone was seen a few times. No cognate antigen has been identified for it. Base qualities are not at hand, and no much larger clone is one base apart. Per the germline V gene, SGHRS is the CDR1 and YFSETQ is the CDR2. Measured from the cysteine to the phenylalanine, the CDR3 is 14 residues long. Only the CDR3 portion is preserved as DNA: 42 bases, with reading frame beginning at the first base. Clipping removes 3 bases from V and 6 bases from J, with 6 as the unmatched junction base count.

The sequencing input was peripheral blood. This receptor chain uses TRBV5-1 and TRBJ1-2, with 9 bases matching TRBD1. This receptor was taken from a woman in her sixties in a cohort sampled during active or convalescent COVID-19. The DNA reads TGCGCCAGCAGCTCCTTAGACAGGGGGAATGGCTACACCTTC. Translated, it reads CASSSLDRGNGYTF.